Each of the 25 T cell receptor beta chains below was sequenced from the same sample in a study of blood T cell repertoires in COVID-19 (dated by TCRdb to 2020 to 2022). Library prep was done by the immunoSEQ multiplex PCR assay. In its TCRdb copy, this immuneACCESS table keeps in-frame sequences only and misses some clones. Where compared with another copy, unresolved V genes explain less than half of these, and the others have no known cause. In all, the sample holds approximately 350,000 clones, and around nine tenths of those were seen once. The ten largest clones represent approximately 7.3% of the sample. Sequencing was carried out using peripheral blood. Receptors originate from a woman between 65 and 79 years old with COVID-19, enrolled during active disease.

The gene calls are TRBV12-5 and TRBJ1-6; 8 nucleotides line up with TRBD1. The CDR3 extends over 17 amino acids. V shed 4 bases, J shed 1 base, and the junction held 6 bases outside the gene matches. Germline values: CDR1 LGHNT, CDR2 FRNRAP. The CDR3 loop is CASGSGQGGSYNSPLHF. CDR3 DNA sequence: TGTGCTAGTGGTTCCGGACAGGGAGGATCCTATAATTCACCCCTCCACTTT.

The chain has TRBV19 and TRBJ2-1; D possibly corresponds to TRBD2 (7 bases). V lost 0 bases and J lost 5, with 20 bases in between. The CDR3 totals 18 residues. Germline loops: CDR1 LNHDA, CDR2 SQIVND (reference sequence). The CDR3 nucleotides read TGTGCCAGTAGTATAGATCTATCGGGGGGCGCGGGTGACAATGAGCAGTTCTTC. Translating gives CASSIDLSGGAGDNEQFF.

The sample holds a few counts of this clone. This sequence joins TRBV7-8 and TRBJ2-7; D perhaps matches TRBD1 (6 bases). The CDR3 is made up of 14 amino acids. Germline-derived CDR1 and CDR2 are SGHVS and FQNEAQ. The ends were cut back, 1 base at V and 2 bases at J, with 9 bases in the middle. DNA for the CDR3: TGTGCCAGCAGCTTAGGGACAGATACCTACGAGCAGTACTTC. Amino acids: CASSLGTDTYEQYF.

With respect to this clone: Additional DNA sequences in this sample encode the identical CDR3. The rearrangement uses TRBV2 and TRBJ1-1, with D possibly being TRBD1 (6 bases). With 6 bases removed from V and 4 bases from J, the gap between germline ends came to 9 bases. The CDR3 has 12 residues. From germline, CDR1 is SNHLY and CDR2 FYNNEI. The CDR3 sequence: CASSEQGTEAFF. The CDR3 region has the DNA TGTGCCAGCAGCGAACAGGGCACTGAAGCTTTCTTT.

This clone was detected a few times. The genes are TRBV7-9 and TRBJ1-5; TRBD1 agrees at 7 bases. Germline V gives CDR1 SEHNR, CDR2 FQNEAQ (reference sequence). The CDR3 contains 14 residues. After removal of 3 bases from V and 5 bases from J, the junction contained 4 bases not matched to a gene. In nucleotides, the CDR3 is TGTGCCAGCAGCTTCGGTACAGGGGATCAGCCCCAGCATTTT. Translated, it gives CASSFGTGDQPQHF. The full variable domain, its missing parts supplied by reference TRBV7-9 and TRBJ1-5, is DTGVSQNPRHKITKRGQNVTFRCDPISEHNRLYWYRQTLGQGPEFLTYFQNEAQLEKSRLLSDRFSAERPKGSFSTLEIQRTEQGDSAMYLCASSFGTGDQPQHFGDGTRLSIL.

The J gene is TRBJ1-1, the V gene TRBV4-3; perhaps TRBD1 as D (6 bases). Germline-derived CDR1 and CDR2 are LGHNA and YSLEER. Trimming pared 3 bases from V and 1 base from J, leaving 12 bases between. CDR3 length equals 15 residues. The CDR3 loop is CASSHTGLGNTEAFF. In nucleotides, the CDR3 is TGCGCCAGCAGCCACACAGGGTTAGGGAACACTGAAGCTTTCTTT.

The chain recombines TRBV3-1 (or the pseudogene TRBV3-2) with TRBJ1-1; D unclear. CDR1 is LGHDT and CDR2 is YNNKEL in the germline V gene (reference sequence). Trimming took 6 bases from V and 0 from J, leaving 14 bases between them. There are 15 residues in the CDR3. CDR3 protein: CASSDTRVMNTEAFF. CDR3 nucleotides: TGTGCCAGCAGTGATACTCGAGTTATGAACACTGAAGCTTTCTTT.

Remarks on this clone: Other DNA variants within this sample encode the same CDR3. The V and J genes are TRBV11-2 and TRBJ1-4, with TRBD1 matching over 7 bases. The ends lost 1 base at V and 4 bases at J; junction bases unmatched: 3. CDR1 is SGHAT, CDR2 FQNNGV, per germline. This CDR3 is built from 15 residues. CDR3: CASSLGDSSNEKLFF. The CDR3 DNA is TGTGCCAGCAGCTTAGGGGACAGTAGTAATGAAAAACTGTTTTTT.

The CDR3 here is CASSLGSSYNEQFF. CDR3 DNA sequence: TGTGCCAGCAGCTTGGGGAGCTCCTACAATGAGCAGTTCTTC. V is TRBV5-6 and J is TRBJ2-1; D gene uncertain. The CDR3 runs 14 residues. Germline lookup yields CDR1 SGHDT and CDR2 YYEEEE. Trimming took off 0 bases at V and 0 bases at J, with 4 bases between the two ends.

V usage is TRBV7-3 and J usage is TRBJ2-5; 9 bases match TRBD1. The germline V gene encodes CDR1 SGHTA and CDR2 FQGTGA. After removal of 5 bases from V and 4 bases from J, the junction contained 8 bases not matched to a gene. There are 15 residues in the CDR3. The CDR3 region has the DNA TGTGCCAGCAGCAGAAACAGGGGGCGCACAGAGACCCAGTACTTC. Translated: CASSRNRGRTETQYF.

The CDR3 DNA is TGTGCCAGCAGTCCCGGTTGGGGGCTACAAAATGAAAAACTGTTTTTT. This codes for CASSPGWGLQNEKLFF. The chain is built from TRBV2 and TRBJ1-4; a weak D match, TRBD1 (6 bases). The germline V and J ends were trimmed by 5 bases and 5 bases, with 18 bases remaining between them. Looked up from germline, CDR1 is SNHLY and CDR2 is FYNNEI. The CDR3 runs to 16 residues.

The sample holds a few counts of this clone. The same CDR3 can be traced to other DNA sequences in this sample. The genes are TRBV18 and TRBJ2-3, with TRBD2 matching over 11 bases. Trimming removed 3 bases from V and 6 bases from J; junction bases left unmatched: 8. Germline V gene sequence: CDR1 KGHSH, CDR2 LQKENI. CDR3 length: 16 amino acids. The CDR3 DNA reads as TGTGCCAGCTCACCGAATAGCGGGGGGGCGACCGATACGCAGTATTTT. Translation gives CASSPNSGGATDTQYF.

The rearrangement uses TRBV3-1 (or the pseudogene TRBV3-2) and TRBJ2-3; 7 bases agree with TRBD2. V trimming: 0 bases; J trimming: 4 bases; junction bases outside the gene matches: 4. Germline loops: CDR1 LGHDT, CDR2 YNNKEL (reference sequence). This CDR3 region has 15 residues. CDR3 protein: CASSQEIAGSDTQYF. CDR3 sequence (DNA): TGTGCCAGCAGCCAAGAGATAGCGGGTTCAGATACGCAGTATTTT.

This chain joins TRBV19 and TRBJ1-2; 7 nucleotides line up with TRBD1. Germline-derived CDR1 and CDR2 are LNHDA and SQIVND (reference sequence). Trimming removed 5 bases from V and 2 bases from J; junction bases left unmatched: 11. This CDR3 is 16 amino acids long. The CDR3 region is CASSWDSRGRNYGYTF. CDR3 DNA: TGTGCCAGTAGTTGGGACAGCCGGGGAAGAAACTATGGCTACACCTTC.

The gene calls are TRBV7-9 and TRBJ1-5; D perhaps matches TRBD1 (5 bases). The V end was cut by 6 bases, the J end by 9 bases, with 18 bases between. The CDR3 runs 14 residues. Germline values: CDR1 SEHNR, CDR2 FQNEAQ (reference sequence). CDR3 amino acids: CASRVPRGTRPQHF. CDR3 bases: TGTGCCAGCAGGGTCCCCAGAGGGACTCGGCCCCAGCATTTT.

The chain links TRBV3-1 (or the pseudogene TRBV3-2) to TRBJ1-2, with TRBD1 identical over 10 bases. Looked up from germline, CDR1 is LGHDT and CDR2 is YNNKEL (reference sequence). Unmatched junction bases numbered 6, after V lost 8 bases and J lost 3 bases. There are 14 residues in the CDR3. The CDR3 nucleotides read TGTGCCAGCTCCCGACAGGGGGCCCACTATGGCTACACCTTC. Translated: CASSRQGAHYGYTF.

The gene calls are TRBV28 and TRBJ1-1; 7 bases map to TRBD1. Unmatched junction bases numbered 11, after V lost 3 bases and J lost 4 bases. Germline CDR1 MDHEN, CDR2 SYDVKM. This CDR3 region has 16 residues. CDR3 bases: TGTGCCAGCAGTTTCCGAAGGGGGCGGCTGAGCACTGAAGCTTTCTTT. Translating it yields CASSFRRGRLSTEAFF. Based on the CDR3 plus reference TRBV28 and TRBJ1-1, the full variable domain is DVKVTQSSRYLVKRTGEKVFLECVQDMDHENMFWYRQDPGLGLRLIYFSYDVKMKEKGDIPEGYSVSREKKERFSLILESASTNQTSMYLCASSFRRGRLSTEAFFGQGTRLTVV.

The rearrangement links TRBV24-1 to TRBJ1-3; D is unclear. V lost 4 bases and J 0 bases, leaving 9 bases between the germline ends. Germline CDR1 and CDR2: KGHDR and SFDVKD. The CDR3 has 15 residues. The CDR3 sequence is CATSDPGYSGNTIYF. As DNA, the CDR3 is TGTGCCACCAGTGACCCGGGATACTCTGGAAACACCATATATTTT.

V gene TRBV5-8 combines with J gene TRBJ1-5; 8 bases are shared with TRBD1. The CDR3 is made up of 16 amino acids. Germline values: CDR1 SGHTS, CDR2 YDEGEE. V was pared by 6 bases and J by 4 bases, with 12 bases of the junction left unmatched. The CDR3 region is CASTLMGQDKNQPQHF. CDR3 DNA: TGTGCCAGCACCCTAATGGGACAGGACAAGAATCAGCCCCAGCATTTT.

This clone was detected only a few times. The chain joins TRBV6-1 to TRBJ1-1; TRBD1 agrees at 7 bases. V dropped 2 bases and J dropped 11; count of bases not matched to a gene: 5. Germline V lookup: CDR1 MNHNS, CDR2 SASEGT. The CDR3 has 12 amino acids. The CDR3 coding sequence is TGTGCCAGCAGTGAACAAGGGGGCCCCGCTTTCTTT. Amino acid sequence: CASSEQGGPAFF.

The chain uses TRBV2 and TRBJ2-1, with D possibly being TRBD2 (6 bases). The germline CDR1 and CDR2 sequences are SNHLY and FYNNEI. V dropped 0 bases and J dropped 9 bases, with 15 bases sitting between them. The CDR3 totals 15 residues. DNA of the CDR3: TGTGCCAGCAGTGAAGCTTGGCGGGGCCCCGGTGAGCAGTTCTTC. This gives the protein CASSEAWRGPGEQFF.

A note on this clone: The same CDR3 is also encoded by other DNA sequences in this sample. CDR3 DNA: TGTGCCAGCAGCCAGGACAGGGGGCTTACGAACACCGGGGAGCTGTTTTTT. Protein: CASSQDRGLTNTGELFF. This rearrangement joins TRBV4-2 to TRBJ2-2; 11 bases are a match to TRBD1. The CDR3 length is 17 residues. The V gene end was trimmed by 3 bases and the J gene end by 0 bases; junction bases not matched to a gene: 3. Germline values: CDR1 LGHNA, CDR2 YNFKEQ.

This chain links TRBV19 with TRBJ2-5; weak D call: TRBD2 (6 bases). This CDR3 is 13 amino acids long. Trimming stripped 6 bases from V and 5 bases from J, with 13 bases between. CDR1 is LNHDA, CDR2 SQIVND, per germline (reference sequence). In DNA form, the CDR3 reads TGTGCCAGTAGCTGGGGAGGTAGGGAGACCCAGTACTTC. Protein sequence: CASSWGGRETQYF.

As regards this clone: One junction end does not reproduce the germline sequence, and a read error may be involved. The rearrangement links TRBV7-9 to TRBJ2-7; 9 nucleotides match TRBD1. CDR1 and CDR2 from the germline V gene are SEHNR and FQNEAQ (reference sequence). The CDR3 covers 16 residues. The CDR3, as DNA: TGTGCCACCAGCCCGGGACAGGGTTTTATTCCCTACGAGCAGTACTTC. Protein: CATSPGQGFIPYEQYF.

The rearrangement uses TRBV7-2 and TRBJ2-7; no clear D gene. CDR1 and CDR2 from the germline V gene are SGHTA and FQGNSA. CDR3 length: 11 amino acids. V was trimmed by 4 bases and J by 6 bases, leaving 7 bases between them. The CDR3 nucleotides read TGTGCCAGCAGCTCATACAGCGAGCAGTACTTC. This translates into CASSSYSEQYF.